This TCR beta chain was retrieved from a study of CXCR3-negative and CXCR3-positive naive CD8 T cells. Across the whole study: Each library gave roughly 1.4 +/- 0.3 million of approximately 150 million TRB reads. Study results and limitations: For the naive subsets, surface CD5 was similar, and TCR strength was inferred from TRB CDR3 properties. Naive cells, whether CXCR3-negative or CXCR3-positive, had similar TRBV-TRBJ usage, while memory cells differed.

Germline CDR1 reads MGHDK; CDR2 reads SYGVNS. This CDR3 contains 15 residues. The TRB libraries of cDNA were built by UMI-labeled 5' RACE. For each CDR3 protein, TCRdb gives one entry from its re-call of the 5' RACE reads, without DNA. The sample is made up of about 22,000 distinct CDR3 sequences, and the top ten hold over 15% of it. Each CD8+ T cell subset was sorted in triplicate, 250,000 to 300,000 cells each. About this clonotype: Its antigen is not identified.

The chain carries TRBV25-1 and TRBJ1-1; TCRdb calls TRBD1, which cannot be checked without DNA. This clonotype originated in a human donor in good health. Some clones in this sample may be carry-over from other donors' samples. Input material: memory CD8+ T cells from blood. The CDR3 reads CASSDSGVGNTEAFF.